This T cell receptor beta chain came from a study of blood T cell repertoires in COVID-19. Original processing methods: Amplifying reference gene primers gave estimates of nucleated cell counts. The method was immunoSEQ multiplex PCR; TCRdb's version includes in-frame clones alone and lacks a portion of them. V, J and clone size are taken as reported in that table, and D and trimming were inferred from the DNA itself. Counted here are roughly 670,000 clones, 90% occurring once; the ten biggest clones make up about 0.24%. CDR1 and CDR2 (germline): SGHRS, YFSETQ. V was pared by 2 bases and J by 4 bases, with 11 bases between. CDR3 length equals 14 residues.

This TCR was recovered from a woman aged 18-29 years with acute or convalescent COVID-19. The chain combines TRBV5-1 with TRBJ2-3, with D unclear. Sequenced sample: peripheral blood. CDR3 DNA: TGCGCCAGCAGCTTCTACCCAAGTCCAGATACGCAGTATTTT. It translates to CASSFYPSPDTQYF.